This passage covers 32 T cell receptor beta chains from one sample sequenced in a study of blood T cell repertoires in COVID-19. Method: immunoSEQ multiplex PCR; TCRdb's copy keeps in-frame clones and lacks some. The sample contains approximately 170,000 clones, 84% of which appear only once. The material sequenced was peripheral blood. Receptors originate from a middle-aged man who had recovered from COVID-19.

V is TRBV19 and J is TRBJ2-3; a weak D match, TRBD2 (6 bases). This CDR3 is built from 13 residues. Germline V gene data show CDR1 as LNHDA and CDR2 as SQIVND (reference sequence). Trimming pared 3 bases from V and 4 bases from J, leaving 8 bases between. CDR3 region: CASSIRGSDTQYF. DNA for the CDR3: TGTGCCAGTAGTATCCGGGGGTCAGATACGCAGTATTTT.

The V and J genes are TRBV5-5 and TRBJ2-7; D perhaps matches TRBD1 (5 bases). V gave up 2 bases and J gave up 7 bases, with 13 bases separating them. Germline V gene data show CDR1 as SGHKS and CDR2 as YYEKEE (reference sequence). CDR3 length equals 13 residues. CDR3 protein: CASSFSGPREQYF. The CDR3 region has the DNA TGTGCCAGCAGCTTCTCAGGGCCCAGGGAGCAGTACTTC. The complete variable domain, with remaining parts taken from reference TRBV5-5 and TRBJ2-7, reads DAGVTQSPTHLIKTRGQQVTLRCSPISGHKSVSWYQQVLGQGPQFIFQYYEKEERGRGNFPDRFSARQFPNYSSELNVNALLLGDSALYLCASSFSGPREQYFGPGTRLTVT.

The CDR3 loop reads CASSSDSPYVEQYF. The CDR3 coding sequence is TGCGCCAGCAGTTCAGACAGCCCCTACGTAGAGCAGTACTTC. This chain uses TRBV10-1 with TRBJ2-7, with D tentatively TRBD1 (5 bases). The CDR3 consists of 14 residues. Trimming stripped 5 bases from V and 7 bases from J, with 18 bases between. The germline V gene encodes CDR1 WNHNN and CDR2 SYGVQD (reference sequence).

The genes are TRBV29-1 and TRBJ2-3, with 9 bases matching TRBD2. The CDR3 extends over 12 amino acids. In germline, CDR1 is SQVTM, CDR2 ANQGSEA. Germline trimming cut 4 bases from V and 6 bases from J; bases unmatched to any gene: 2. This chain's CDR3 is CSVGAGGDTQYF. Here the CDR3 DNA reads TGCAGCGTTGGAGCGGGAGGCGATACGCAGTATTTT.

This chain connects TRBV3-1 (or the pseudogene TRBV3-2) to TRBJ2-7; 11 bases fit TRBD2. The CDR3 totals 15 residues. V was clipped by 1 base and J by 5 bases; unmatched bases: 4. Germline CDR1 is LGHDT and CDR2 is YNNKEL (reference sequence). CDR3: CASSQAPSGRHEQYF. Written as DNA, the CDR3 is TGTGCCAGCAGCCAAGCCCCTAGCGGGAGGCACGAGCAGTACTTC.

The V and J genes are TRBV4-3 and TRBJ2-7; 11 bases line up with TRBD2. Trimming removed 4 bases from V and 1 base from J; junction bases left unmatched: 6. Germline CDR1 reads LGHNA; CDR2 reads YSLEER. The CDR3 totals 16 residues. Written as DNA, the CDR3 is TGCGCCAGCAGCCCCTCAACTAGCGGGAGTTCCTACGAGCAGTACTTC. Amino acids: CASSPSTSGSSYEQYF.

The chain links TRBV12-3 or TRBV12-4 to TRBJ1-2, with D unresolved. V was trimmed by 1 base and J by 4 bases, leaving 7 bases between them. The CDR3 spans 13 residues. The CDR3 DNA sequence: TGTGCCAGCAGTTTAGGGGCCTCCTATGGCTACACCTTC. It specifies CASSLGASYGYTF.

The V gene is TRBV29-1, the J gene TRBJ2-1, with D possibly being TRBD2 (7 bases). Per the germline V gene, CDR1 is SQVTM and CDR2 is ANQGSEA. This CDR3 has 15 amino acids. Trimming shortened V by 7 bases and J by 7 bases, and 23 bases separated the two germline ends. The CDR3 sequence is CSDLSRGALGNEQFF. DNA of the CDR3: TGCAGCGATCTTTCCCGGGGGGCCTTGGGAAATGAGCAGTTCTTC.

V and J are TRBV3-1 (or the pseudogene TRBV3-2) and TRBJ2-7; 7 nucleotides match TRBD1. The CDR3 is made up of 13 amino acids. After removal of 3 bases from V and 4 bases from J, the junction contained 3 bases not matched to a gene. CDR1 is LGHDT and CDR2 is YNNKEL in the germline V gene (reference sequence). In DNA, the CDR3 is TGTGCCAGCAGCCAGTACAGGGGATACGAGCAGTACTTC. It yields the protein CASSQYRGYEQYF.

The J gene is TRBJ1-6, the V gene TRBV5-4; 8 bases match TRBD1. The CDR3 runs to 16 residues. Looked up from germline, CDR1 is SGHNT and CDR2 is YYREEE (reference sequence). V shed 0 bases and J 7 bases; nucleotides not matched to a gene: 6. CDR3 region: CASSLGVDRENSPLHF. CDR3 in DNA: TGTGCCAGCAGCTTGGGGGTGGACAGGGAGAATTCACCCCTCCACTTT.

The chain combines TRBV5-4 with TRBJ1-5; 7 nucleotides match TRBD1. Trimming removed 0 bases from V and 6 bases from J; junction bases left unmatched: 3. CDR3 size: 14 residues. In germline, CDR1 is SGHNT, CDR2 YYREEE (reference sequence). CDR3 amino acids: CASSLEGGGQPQHF. The CDR3 region has the DNA TGTGCCAGCAGCTTGGAAGGGGGCGGTCAGCCCCAGCATTTT.

The chain uses TRBV6-4 and TRBJ2-1; maybe TRBD2 (6 bases). The germline V gene encodes CDR1 MRHNA and CDR2 SNTAGT. Trimming removed 6 bases from V and 7 bases from J, with 25 bases in between. This CDR3 is 17 amino acids long. The CDR3 DNA reads as TGTGCCAGCAGCCTTCGAGCGGCGGGGCTACGTGTGAATGAGCAGTTCTTC. Translating it yields CASSLRAAGLRVNEQFF.

The CDR3 spells CASSLGRRTGQPQHF. CDR3 DNA sequence: TGTGCCAGCAGCTTAGGTCGCCGGACGGGGCAGCCCCAGCATTTT. V usage is TRBV7-2 and J usage is TRBJ1-5; no reliable D call. V lost 1 base and J lost 7, with 14 bases in between. In germline, CDR1 is SGHTA, CDR2 FQGNSA. The CDR3 runs 15 residues. Variable domain in full (rest from reference TRBV7-2 and TRBJ1-5): GAGVSQSPSNKVTEKGKDVELRCDPISGHTALYWYRQSLGQGLEFLIYFQGNSAPDKSGLPSDRFSAERTGGSVSTLTIQRTQQEDSAVYLCASSLGRRTGQPQHFGDGTRLSIL.

The V call is TRBV18, the J call TRBJ1-1; a possible D gene is TRBD1 (5 bases). The ends were cut back, 3 bases at V and 4 bases at J, with 9 bases in the middle. The CDR3 runs to 13 residues. Germline V gives CDR1 KGHSH, CDR2 LQKENI. This CDR3 reads CASSPGGTTEAFF. The CDR3 bases are TGTGCCAGCTCACCCGGGGGGACCACTGAAGCTTTCTTT.

V gene TRBV6-5 combines with J gene TRBJ2-1; 8 bases match TRBD2. The ends lost 4 bases at V and 4 bases at J; junction bases unmatched: 6. This CDR3 has 15 amino acids. Germline V gene sequence: CDR1 MNHEY, CDR2 SVGAGI. CDR3 DNA: TGTGCCAGCAGTTCAAGCGGGAGAGGTTACAATGAGCAGTTCTTC. Protein product: CASSSSGRGYNEQFF.

This chain joins TRBV5-4 and TRBJ1-3, with a possible D match to TRBD1 (6 bases). The germline V gene encodes CDR1 SGHNT and CDR2 YYREEE (reference sequence). Trimming took off 4 bases at V and 0 bases at J, with 17 bases between the two ends. This CDR3 comprises 17 residues. For the CDR3, the DNA is TGTGCCAGCAGCCCCCGACCCACAGGGAGCTCTGGAAACACCATATATTTT. Protein sequence: CASSPRPTGSSGNTIYF.

The chain is built from TRBV21-1 and TRBJ2-7; TRBD2 was called by the table and not checked on the DNA. TRBV21-1 is noted as a pseudogene. CDR3 length: 19 residues. The CDR3 region is CASSKGGGVSGRVNYEQYF. Here the CDR3 DNA reads TGTGCCAGCAGCAAAGGGGGTGGGGTTAGCGGGAGGGTAAACTACGAGCAGTACTTC.

The chain couples TRBV4-1 to TRBJ2-1, with 10 bases that match TRBD2. In germline, CDR1 is MGHRA, CDR2 YSYEKL. V was clipped by 4 bases and J by 3 bases; unmatched bases: 6. The CDR3 is made up of 16 amino acids. DNA for the CDR3: TGCGCCAGCAGCCCCCAAGCGGGAGGGCTCTACAATGAGCAGTTCTTC. This translates into CASSPQAGGLYNEQFF.

In DNA, the CDR3 is TGCAGCGTCACACAGGGACTAGCGGGATACAAGACCCAGTACTTC. This translates into CSVTQGLAGYKTQYF. The V call is TRBV29-1, the J call TRBJ2-5, with 13 bases aligning to TRBD2. V lost 6 bases and J lost 6; bases outside the gene matches: 10. Germline-derived CDR1 and CDR2 are SQVTM and ANQGSEA. This CDR3 region has 15 residues.

This clone was observed once. The chain employs TRBV7-8 and TRBJ2-5; TRBD2 agrees at 10 bases. Per germline, CDR1 SGHVS and CDR2 FQNEAQ. The CDR3 spans 18 residues. V lost 5 bases and J lost 5; bases outside the gene matches: 17. CDR3: CASSRADFSGGAGETQYF. The CDR3 DNA reads as TGTGCCAGCAGCCGAGCAGACTTCAGCGGGGGGGCCGGGGAGACCCAGTACTTC.

The rearrangement joins TRBV28 to TRBJ2-5, with D possibly TRBD2 on 5 matching bases. The CDR3 is 15 amino acids. V was shortened by 3 bases and J by 0 bases, with 11 bases between the two germline ends. In germline, CDR1 is MDHEN, CDR2 SYDVKM. The DNA for the CDR3 is TGTGCCAGCAGTTTTCCCGGGGTAGACCAAGAGACCCAGTACTTC. Amino acid sequence: CASSFPGVDQETQYF.

This rearrangement joins TRBV7-2 to TRBJ2-3, with TRBD1 as a possible D gene (5 bases). CDR3 length equals 15 residues. In germline, CDR1 is SGHTA, CDR2 FQGNSA. V was trimmed by 1 base and J by 1 base, leaving 9 bases between them. For the CDR3, the DNA is TGTGCCAGCAGCTTAGGGTTAGGGGGCACAGATACGCAGTATTTT. It yields the protein CASSLGLGGTDTQYF.

This chain connects TRBV7-9 to TRBJ1-3; no clear D gene. Looked up from germline, CDR1 is SEHNR and CDR2 is FQNEAQ (reference sequence). The CDR3 runs to 14 residues. V was cut by 5 bases and J by 0 bases, with 8 bases left in between. Here the CDR3 reads CASSQAISGNTIYF. For the CDR3, the DNA is TGTGCCAGCAGCCAGGCGATCTCTGGAAACACCATATATTTT.

This clone came up many times. This chain joins TRBV10-2 and TRBJ1-2; D gene uncertain. The germline V and J ends were trimmed by 2 bases and 8 bases, with 12 bases remaining between them. The germline V gene has CDR1 WSHSY and CDR2 SAAADI. CDR3 length: 13 amino acids. The CDR3: CASSEVLAGGYTF. CDR3 coding DNA: TGCGCCAGCAGTGAGGTTCTGGCGGGGGGCTACACCTTC.

The chain has TRBV7-9 and TRBJ2-7, with TRBD1 matching over 10 bases. V lost 4 bases, J lost 4 bases, and 4 bases stayed unmatched. The CDR3 covers 14 residues. Germline V gives CDR1 SEHNR, CDR2 FQNEAQ (reference sequence). Here the CDR3 DNA reads TGTGCCAGCAGCTACCGGGACAGGGGTTACGAGCAGTACTTC. It yields the protein CASSYRDRGYEQYF.

The chain is built from TRBV4-3 and TRBJ2-2; D perhaps matches TRBD1 (5 bases). With 1 base removed from V and 3 bases from J, the gap between germline ends came to 12 bases. This CDR3 is 16 amino acids long. Per the germline V gene, CDR1 is LGHNA and CDR2 is YSLEER. Here the CDR3 DNA reads TGCGCCAGCAGCCAAGGTTCAGGGTGGGACACCGGGGAGCTGTTTTTT. Protein product: CASSQGSGWDTGELFF.

This rearrangement joins TRBV6-6 to TRBJ1-4; 7 bases line up with TRBD1. Losses at the gene ends were 6 bases for V and 5 bases for J; bases not matched to a gene: 6. The CDR3 is made up of 14 amino acids. From germline, CDR1 is MNHNY and CDR2 SVGAGI (reference sequence). The CDR3, as DNA: TGTGCCAGCAGACTAGGGACAGACAATGAAAAACTGTTTTTT. Translation gives CASRLGTDNEKLFF.

The rearrangement links TRBV10-2 to TRBJ1-5; the D gene is possibly TRBD1 (6 bases). V lost 7 bases and J 7 bases, leaving 14 bases between the germline ends. The length of the CDR3 is 13 residues. The V gene's germline CDR1 is WSHSY and CDR2 SAAADI. CDR3 bases: TGCGCCAGCACTCCAGGGGTCTACCAGCCCCAGCATTTT. It is translated as CASTPGVYQPQHF.

This clone was recorded once. The genes are TRBV7-2 and TRBJ1-6, with 8 bases matching TRBD1. Losses at the gene ends were 5 bases for V and 7 bases for J; bases not matched to a gene: 7. The CDR3 runs to 15 residues. Germline V gives CDR1 SGHTA, CDR2 FQGNSA. The CDR3 protein is CASSRSGTGNSPLHF. CDR3 nucleotide sequence: TGTGCCAGCAGCCGGTCCGGGACAGGAAATTCACCCCTCCACTTT. The full variable domain, its missing parts supplied by reference TRBV7-2 and TRBJ1-6, is GAGVSQSPSNKVTEKGKDVELRCDPISGHTALYWYRQSLGQGLEFLIYFQGNSAPDKSGLPSDRFSAERTGGSVSTLTIQRTQQEDSAVYLCASSRSGTGNSPLHFGNGTRLTVT.

This chain uses TRBV27 with TRBJ1-5; D is undetermined. Germline values: CDR1 MNHEY, CDR2 SMNVEV (reference sequence). This CDR3 has 16 residues. Trimming pared 6 bases from V and 5 bases from J, leaving 20 bases between. CDR3 nucleotides: TGTGCCAGCAGCCCCAATCCCTCGGGAGATTATCAGCCCCAGCATTTT. Amino acids: CASSPNPSGDYQPQHF.

V is TRBV5-6 and J is TRBJ1-4; TRBD1 matches 8 bases. The CDR3 consists of 14 residues. Germline lookup yields CDR1 SGHDT and CDR2 YYEEEE. J gave up 10 bases and V 2 bases, and 7 bases lay outside the gene matches. The CDR3 sequence is CASSFRDRIAKLFF. The CDR3 DNA is TGTGCCAGCAGCTTCCGGGACAGGATTGCAAAACTGTTTTTT.

As for this clone: A much bigger clone sits one base away, suggesting this may be a read error. Here the CDR3 DNA reads TGTGCCAGCAATTTTCTTCATCGAGGCGGGACAGGGGTCCCTTGGGCAGATACGCAGTATTTT. Protein product: CASNFLHRGGTGVPWADTQYF. V is TRBV27 and J is TRBJ2-3; 10 nucleotides match TRBD1. The CDR3 length is 21 residues. Germline loops: CDR1 MNHEY, CDR2 SMNVEV (reference sequence). V lost 7 bases to trimming and J lost 4 bases; unmatched junction nucleotides: 26.